Below, 25 T cell receptor beta chains from the same sample are listed, as sequenced in a study of T cells in Graves' hyperthyroidism and ophthalmopathy. What was amplified from RNA transcripts were TCR beta CDR3 regions. TCR CDR3 underwent first-round RT-PCR with the HTBI primer set. Each CDR3 protein gets one entry after TCRdb re-called the multiplex PCR reads with MiXCR. The sample has under 550,000 distinct CDR3 sequences; around 20% are singletons. Input material: blood. The receptors were gathered from a man aged 40-49 years with Graves' ophthalmopathy.

This clonotype appeared many times. The V gene is TRBV2, the J gene TRBJ2-7, with D possibly TRBD1 on 6 matching bases. The CDR3 has 15 residues. Germline assignment: CDR1 SNHLY and CDR2 FYNNEI. Trimming pared 3 bases from V and 3 bases from J, leaving 15 bases between. Written as DNA, the CDR3 is TGTGCCAGCAGTGAGGTGGGACATCAAGTCTACGAGCAGTACTTC. This gives the protein CASSEVGHQVYEQYF.

In its sample, this clonotype was seen a few times. This sequence may be a read error, since a much larger clone differs from it by one base. The CDR3 region has the DNA TGTGCCAGCAGTTTAGGGCGCTATGGCTACACCTTC. It codes for CASSLGRYGYTF. The chain combines TRBV28 with TRBJ1-2; D is undetermined. Germline V gene lookup returns CDR1 MDHEN and CDR2 SYDVKM. V lost 2 bases to trimming and J lost 4 bases, with 5 bases between them. CDR3 length: 12 amino acids.

There are a few counts of this clonotype. V is TRBV7-9 and J is TRBJ2-7; TRBD1 or TRBD2 may be the D gene (5 bases each). Germline-derived CDR1 and CDR2 are SEHNR and FQNEAQ (reference sequence). The CDR3 extends over 16 amino acids. V dropped 5 bases and J dropped 3 bases, with 20 bases sitting between them. As DNA, the CDR3 is TGTGCCAGCAGCCCCTCAACGGGGCCTTCCGACTACGAGCAGTACTTC. This encodes CASSPSTGPSDYEQYF. Drawing the rest from reference TRBV7-9 and TRBJ2-7, the complete variable domain is DTGVSQNPRHKITKRGQNVTFRCDPISEHNRLYWYRQTLGQGPEFLTYFQNEAQLEKSRLLSDRFSAERPKGSFSTLEIQRTEQGDSAMYLCASSPSTGPSDYEQYFGPGTRLTVT.

The chain combines TRBV24-1 with TRBJ2-2; 8 positions agree with TRBD2. In germline, CDR1 is KGHDR, CDR2 SFDVKD. This CDR3 spans 17 amino acids. V dropped 5 bases and J dropped 3; count of bases not matched to a gene: 10. CDR3 region: CATSAVRAGADTGELFF. The CDR3 DNA reads as TGTGCCACCAGTGCCGTTAGAGCGGGAGCGGACACCGGGGAGCTGTTTTTT.

This clonotype was counted at least ten times. The V call is TRBV12-3 or TRBV12-4, the J call TRBJ1-2, with unresolved D. Deletions cut 3 bases from V and 2 bases from J, with 10 bases between. CDR3 length: 14 amino acids. CDR3 in amino acids: CASSFSYGNYGYTF. Written as DNA, the CDR3 is TGTGCCAGCAGTTTCTCGTACGGCAACTATGGCTACACCTTC.

This clonotype was recorded many times. The chain recombines TRBV6-6 with TRBJ1-5, with 9 bases lining up with TRBD1. Germline V gives CDR1 MNHNY, CDR2 SVGAGI (reference sequence). V shed 0 bases and J 0 bases; nucleotides not matched to a gene: 9. This CDR3 is built from 19 residues. The CDR3 nucleotides are TGTGCCAGCAGTTACTCTTACAGGGGGCGCGGATATAGCAATCAGCCCCAGCATTTT. Translating it yields CASSYSYRGRGYSNQPQHF.

In its sample, this clonotype was seen many times. This sequence joins TRBV11-1 and TRBJ2-1; D is unclear. Trimming shortened V by 4 bases and J by 3 bases, and 7 bases separated the two germline ends. CDR3 length equals 13 residues. Germline V lookup: CDR1 SGHAT, CDR2 FQDESV (reference sequence). The CDR3 DNA is TGTGCCAGCAGCTCGCCAAACTACAATGAGCAGTTCTTC. It codes for CASSSPNYNEQFF. Looking up the rest from reference TRBV11-1 and TRBJ2-1 gives the full variable domain: EAEVAQSPRYKITEKSQAVAFWCDPISGHATLYWYRQILGQGPELLVQFQDESVVDDSQLPKDRFSAERLKGVDSTLKIQPAELGDSAMYLCASSSPNYNEQFFGPGTRLTVL.

The sample holds many counts of this clonotype. The rearrangement uses TRBV28 and TRBJ1-1; D uncertain. CDR1 is MDHEN, CDR2 SYDVKM, per germline. Trimming cost V 5 bases and J 1 base, with 11 bases left between them. The CDR3 sequence is 14 residues long. Here the CDR3 reads CASSPWGPNTEAFF. CDR3 sequence (DNA): TGTGCCAGCAGTCCTTGGGGTCCGAACACTGAAGCTTTCTTT.

A remark on this clonotype: Sequence at one end of the junction differs from germline and may be a read error. The rearrangement joins TRBV5-1 to TRBJ2-3; TRBD1 matches at 7 bases. Germline V gene sequence: CDR1 SGHRS, CDR2 YFSETQ. The CDR3 is 15 amino acids. CDR3 in amino acids: CASSSTGTHGDTQYF. CDR3 DNA: TGTGCCAGCAGCTCGACAGGGACCCACGGGGATACGCAGTATTTT. Variable domain in full (rest from reference TRBV5-1 and TRBJ2-3): KAGVTQTPRYLIKTRGQQVTLSCSPISGHRSVSWYQQTPGQGLQFLFEYFSETQRNKGNFPGRFSGRQFSNSRSEMNVSTLELGDSALYLCASSSTGTHGDTQYFGPGTRLTVL.

The chain joins TRBV19 to TRBJ1-5; D is perhaps TRBD1 (6 bases). The CDR3 is made up of 16 amino acids. Trimming cost V 4 bases and J 1 base, with 14 bases left between them. The germline gives CDR1 LNHDA, CDR2 SQIVND (reference sequence). In DNA form, the CDR3 reads TGTGCCAGTAGTACCTTCGTACAGGGAAGCAATCAGCCCCAGCATTTT. This gives the protein CASSTFVQGSNQPQHF. The complete variable domain, with remaining parts taken from reference TRBV19 and TRBJ1-5, reads DGGITQSPKYLFRKEGQNVTLSCEQNLNHDAMYWYRQDPGQGLRLIYYSQIVNDFQKGDIAEGYSVSREKKESFPLTVTSAQKNPTAFYLCASSTFVQGSNQPQHFGDGTRLSIL.

J is TRBJ2-2 and V is TRBV18; D remains ambiguous. The CDR3 has 17 amino acids. The germline V gene encodes CDR1 KGHSH and CDR2 LQKENI. V lost 3 bases and J lost 0, with 14 bases in between. The CDR3 here is CASSPLSRTANTGELFF. CDR3 nucleotides: TGTGCCAGCTCACCCCTCTCGCGGACGGCGAACACCGGGGAGCTGTTTTTT.

This clonotype was picked up a small number of times. The chain uses TRBV7-3 and TRBJ2-1; 9 positions agree with TRBD2. Trimming took 4 bases from V and 5 from J; bases not matched to a gene: 6. Germline CDR1 reads SGHTA; CDR2 reads FQGTGA. This CDR3 contains 15 residues. The CDR3 is CASSYGLATHNEQFF. In DNA form, the CDR3 reads TGTGCCAGCAGCTACGGACTAGCGACCCACAATGAGCAGTTCTTC.

The V gene is TRBV4-1, the J gene TRBJ2-2; tentatively, D is TRBD1 (6 bases). Germline V gives CDR1 MGHRA, CDR2 YSYEKL. Deletions cut 4 bases from V and 7 bases from J, with 10 bases between. This CDR3 comprises 13 residues. The CDR3 region is CASSLGDNGELFF. Written as DNA, the CDR3 is TGCGCCAGCAGCCTAGGGGACAACGGGGAGCTGTTTTTT.

This clonotype was observed a handful of times. The chain couples TRBV20-1 to TRBJ2-3; 12 bases fit TRBD2. This CDR3 has 14 amino acids. Germline loops: CDR1 DFQATT, CDR2 SNEGSKA (reference sequence). Germline trimming cut 0 bases from V and 12 bases from J; bases unmatched to any gene: 7. The CDR3 is CSARDPSGGALQYF. As DNA, the CDR3 is TGCAGTGCTAGAGATCCTAGCGGGGGGGCCTTACAGTATTTT.

This clonotype has a handful of counts. V usage is TRBV10-3 and J usage is TRBJ1-2, with D perhaps TRBD1 (5 bases). With 6 bases removed from V and 3 bases from J, the gap between germline ends came to 11 bases. This CDR3 spans 13 amino acids. Per germline, CDR1 ENHRY and CDR2 SYGVKD. The CDR3 nucleotides read TGTGCCATCAGGCCCCCGGGGGACTATGGCTACACCTTC. It yields the protein CAIRPPGDYGYTF.

This clonotype was counted ten times or more. The chain couples TRBV3-1 to TRBJ2-6; D is uncertain. The V and J ends lost 4 bases and 2 bases respectively, with 6 bases between them. This CDR3 is built from 14 residues. The V gene's germline CDR1 is LGHDT and CDR2 YNNKEL (reference sequence). CDR3 sequence reads: CASSPAPGANVLTF. In nucleotides, the CDR3 is TGTGCCAGCAGCCCGGCCCCTGGGGCCAACGTCCTGACTTTC.

This clonotype was recorded at least ten times. The chain has TRBV12-5 and TRBJ2-1; D possibly uses TRBD1 or TRBD2 (6 bases each). The CDR3 sequence is 13 residues long. From germline, CDR1 is LGHNT and CDR2 FRNRAP. The V end was cut by 2 bases, the J end by 7 bases, with 9 bases between. The CDR3 spells CASGLRGTNEQFF. The CDR3 nucleotides are TGTGCTAGTGGTTTGCGCGGGACAAATGAGCAGTTCTTC.

Of note for this clonotype: At one end the junction does not follow the germline gene, possibly because of a read error. V is TRBV20-1 and J is TRBJ2-7; 8 bases match TRBD2. This CDR3 comprises 16 residues. CDR1 is DFQATT, CDR2 SNEGSKA, per germline (reference sequence). This CDR3 is CNARDAGRGARHEQYF. CDR3 coding DNA: TGCAATGCTAGAGACGCCGGGCGGGGGGCGCGCCACGAGCAGTACTTC.

This chain joins TRBV11-2 and TRBJ2-7; 9 bases fit TRBD1. Germline V gene lookup returns CDR1 SGHAT and CDR2 FQNNGV. With V trimmed by 5 bases and J by 7 bases, 3 bases remained unmatched. This CDR3 has 12 residues. CDR3 in DNA: TGTGCCAGCAGCGGGACAGGGAGGGAGCAGTACTTC. It is translated as CASSGTGREQYF.

This chain uses TRBV19 with TRBJ2-7; D gene ambiguous. This CDR3 region has 16 residues. CDR1 and CDR2 (germline): LNHDA, SQIVND (reference sequence). V lost 4 bases to trimming and J lost 0 bases, with 16 bases between them. CDR3 sequence (DNA): TGTGCCAGTAGTACCTCCGCGAGTAGGAGCTCCTACGAGCAGTACTTC. This codes for CASSTSASRSSYEQYF.

This sequence joins TRBV7-6 and TRBJ2-7; D call uncertain. Germline CDR1 and CDR2: SGHVS and FNYEAQ. The CDR3 is made up of 13 amino acids. With 5 bases removed from V and 5 bases from J, the gap between germline ends came to 13 bases. The CDR3 DNA reads as TGTGCCAGCAGCCCTTCCGATTTCAACGAGCAGTACTTC. It translates to CASSPSDFNEQYF. The variable domain in full, completed from reference TRBV7-6 and TRBJ2-7, reads GAGVSQSPRYKVTKRGQDVALRCDPISGHVSLYWYRQALGQGPEFLTYFNYEAQQDKSGLPNDRFSAERPEGSISTLTIQRTEQRDSAMYRCASSPSDFNEQYFGPGTRLTVT.

This clonotype was detected a few times. The rearrangement uses TRBV28 and TRBJ2-5, with 11 bases aligning to TRBD1. The V and J ends lost 7 bases and 4 bases, in that order; junction bases with no gene match: 8. CDR1 is MDHEN and CDR2 is SYDVKM in the germline V gene. The CDR3 is made up of 15 amino acids. The CDR3 sequence is CASTRTGGFLETQYF. The CDR3 nucleotides read TGTGCCAGCACTCGGACAGGGGGCTTCTTAGAGACCCAGTACTTC.

This clonotype came up a few times. CDR3 DNA: TGCGCCAGCAGCCAAGTGCGCCGAATTAATTCACCCCTCCACTTT. This translates into CASSQVRRINSPLHF. The chain uses TRBV4-3 and TRBJ1-6; D is unresolved. CDR3 length: 15 amino acids. V was pared by 1 base and J by 6 bases, with 10 bases between. Germline CDR1 is LGHNA and CDR2 is YSLEER.

This clonotype was seen more than once but under ten times. The V and J genes are TRBV7-2 and TRBJ2-3; 12 bases align to TRBD2. J gave up 4 bases and V 5 bases, and 4 bases lay outside the gene matches. Germline-derived CDR1 and CDR2 are SGHTA and FQGNSA. This CDR3 has 15 amino acids. The CDR3 reads CASSALAGGPDTQYF. The CDR3 coding sequence is TGTGCCAGCAGCGCTCTAGCGGGAGGGCCAGATACGCAGTATTTT. Complete variable domain (other parts from reference TRBV7-2 and TRBJ2-3): GAGVSQSPSNKVTEKGKDVELRCDPISGHTALYWYRQSLGQGLEFLIYFQGNSAPDKSGLPSDRFSAERTGGSVSTLTIQRTQQEDSAVYLCASSALAGGPDTQYFGPGTRLTVL.

The table lists this clonotype with many counts. This chain's CDR3 is CASRQGAHEQYF. CDR3 in DNA: TGCGCCAGCAGACAGGGTGCTCACGAGCAGTACTTC. J is TRBJ2-7 and V is TRBV5-1; D is possibly TRBD1 (6 bases). V gave up 5 bases and J gave up 5 bases, with 11 bases separating them. Looked up from germline, CDR1 is SGHRS and CDR2 is YFSETQ. The CDR3 is made up of 12 amino acids.